The 5 T cell receptor beta chains below were found in one sample sequenced in a study of radiotherapy plus CTLA-4 blockade in lung cancer. Generated by immunoSEQ multiplex PCR, the TCRdb table keeps only in-frame clones and is missing some. Of 85,000 to 90,000 clones in the sample, about 88% were seen once. The source material was peripheral blood, sampled from a patient treated with radiotherapy plus ipilimumab. These TCRs come from a human donor with non-small cell lung cancer that progressed on radiotherapy plus ipilimumab.

The V and J genes are TRBV2 and TRBJ2-7, with D possibly being TRBD1 or TRBD2 (6 bases each). The CDR3 is made up of 15 amino acids. Germline V gene sequence: CDR1 SNHLY, CDR2 FYNNEI. Trimming took 1 base from V and 4 from J, leaving 14 bases between them. The CDR3 nucleotides read TGTGCCAGCAGTGAAGAGGGGGGCCTTCAATACGAGCAGTACTTC. Translated, it gives CASSEEGGLQYEQYF.

The chain links TRBV11-3 to TRBJ1-1; D ambiguous. Germline CDR1 and CDR2: SGHNT and YENEEA. The CDR3 extends over 12 amino acids. The V end was cut by 2 bases, the J end by 4 bases, with 5 bases between. The CDR3 DNA sequence: TGTGCCAGCAGCTTATCGGGCACTGAAGCTTTCTTT. The encoded protein is CASSLSGTEAFF.

This sequence joins TRBV5-4 and TRBJ1-2, with 7 bases lining up with TRBD1. Germline loops: CDR1 SGHNT, CDR2 YYREEE (reference sequence). Germline trimming cut 0 bases from V and 5 bases from J; bases unmatched to any gene: 10. This CDR3 is built from 16 residues. The CDR3 is CASSLDRDRKGYGYTF. In DNA form, the CDR3 reads TGTGCCAGCAGCTTGGACAGGGACAGAAAGGGTTATGGCTACACCTTC.

The sample holds one count of this clone. J is TRBJ2-3 and V is TRBV7-2; D is possibly TRBD1 (6 bases). Deletions cut 1 base from V and 4 bases from J, with 12 bases between. The germline CDR1 and CDR2 sequences are SGHTA and FQGNSA. The CDR3 covers 15 residues. The CDR3 spells CASSLVGAFADTQYF. The CDR3 DNA reads TGTGCCAGCAGCTTAGTGGGGGCCTTCGCAGATACGCAGTATTTT.

This chain connects TRBV30 to TRBJ1-1; 7 positions match TRBD1. The CDR3 contains 13 residues. With 3 bases clipped from V and 4 bases from J, the junction kept 5 bases outside the gene matches. Per germline, CDR1 GTSNPN and CDR2 SVGIG (reference sequence). This chain's CDR3 is CAWSRQGGTEAFF. The CDR3, as DNA: TGTGCCTGGAGCAGGCAGGGGGGCACTGAAGCTTTCTTT.